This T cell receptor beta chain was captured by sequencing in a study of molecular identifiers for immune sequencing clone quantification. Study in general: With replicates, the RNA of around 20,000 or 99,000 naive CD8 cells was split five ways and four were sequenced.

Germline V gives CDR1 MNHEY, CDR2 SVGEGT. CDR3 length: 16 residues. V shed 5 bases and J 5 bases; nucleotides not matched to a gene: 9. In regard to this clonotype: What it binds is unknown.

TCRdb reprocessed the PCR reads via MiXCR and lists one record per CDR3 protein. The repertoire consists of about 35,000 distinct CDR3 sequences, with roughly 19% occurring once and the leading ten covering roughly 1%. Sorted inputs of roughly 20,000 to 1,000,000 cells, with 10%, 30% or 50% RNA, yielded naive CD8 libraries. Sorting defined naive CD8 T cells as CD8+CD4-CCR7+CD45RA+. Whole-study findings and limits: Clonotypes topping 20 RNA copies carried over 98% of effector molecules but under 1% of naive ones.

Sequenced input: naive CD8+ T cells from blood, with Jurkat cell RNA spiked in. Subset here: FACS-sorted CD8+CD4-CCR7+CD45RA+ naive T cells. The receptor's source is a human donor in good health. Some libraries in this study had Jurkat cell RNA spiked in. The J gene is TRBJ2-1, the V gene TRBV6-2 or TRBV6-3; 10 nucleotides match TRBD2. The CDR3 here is CASSGLAARFNNEQFF. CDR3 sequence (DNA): TGTGCCAGCAGTGGACTAGCGGCAAGATTTAACAATGAGCAGTTCTTC.